The rows below give T cell receptor beta chains drawn from one sample of a study of T cells in Graves' hyperthyroidism and ophthalmopathy. TCRdb fed the multiplex PCR reads into MiXCR, producing one record per CDR3 protein. The table lists about 480,000 distinct CDR3 sequences, 22% of them singletons. Sequencing was carried out using blood. Receptors originate from a woman aged 70-85 years with Graves' ophthalmopathy. CDR3s include the opening cysteine and the closing phenylalanine or tryptophan. The D gene is left open where the match is weak. Size is omitted from some rows. Given values are once, few, many or a class for expanded clones.

V gene	J gene	clone size	D gene	CDR3 DNA	CDR3 protein
TRBV9	TRBJ2-1	few	.	TGTGCCAGCGCCAGACCCCGGGTAGCGGTTAGGGGTGAGCAGTTCTTC	CASARPRVAVRGEQFF
TRBV4-1	TRBJ1-2	once	TRBD1	TGCGCCAGCAGCCAAGATAGGGACAGCCTCTATGGCTACACCTTC	CASSQDRDSLYGYTF
TRBV2	TRBJ1-1	many	.	TGTGCCAGCTTCGAGAACACTGAAGCTTTCTTT	CASFENTEAFF
TRBV18	TRBJ1-1	few	.	TGTGCCAGCTCCAAATTGACGCCGCCGAACACTGAAGCTTTCTTT	CASSKLTPPNTEAFF
TRBV30	TRBJ2-2	few	TRBD2	TGTGCCTGGAGTCGCTGGGAGGGCCGTACCGGGGAGCTGTTTTTT	CAWSRWEGRTGELFF
TRBV12-3/TRBV12-4	TRBJ1-4	many	TRBD1	TGTGCCAGCAGCCTGGACAGGGGATCGCCGGAACTGTTTTTT	CASSLDRGSPELFF
TRBV12-3/TRBV12-4	TRBJ1-1	.	.	TGTGCCAGCAGTTTTTACCCTGCTGCAGGTTTGAACACTGAAGCTTTCTTT	CASSFYPAAGLNTEAFF
TRBV28	TRBJ2-1	few	.	TGTGCCAGCAGCGCAGTCCTTGGGAATGAGCAGTTCTTC	CASSAVLGNEQFF
TRBV6-1	TRBJ2-3	many	.	TGTGCCAGCAGTGAACCGGCGGGGATTAGCACAGATACGCAGTATTTT	CASSEPAGISTDTQYF
TRBV20-1	TRBJ2-7	.	TRBD2	TGCAGTGCCCCCGCGGGGGGGATCAACGAGCAGTACTTC	CSAPAGGINEQYF
TRBV11-2	TRBJ2-7	.	TRBD2	TGTGCCAGCAGCTACGGGACTAGCAACTTCTACGAGCAGTACTTC	CASSYGTSNFYEQYF
TRBV6-5	TRBJ1-4	few	TRBD1	TGTGCCAGCAGTTACTCTCAGGGGGTCAATGAAAAACTGTTTTTT	CASSYSQGVNEKLFF
TRBV20-1	TRBJ2-4	few	.	TGCAGTGCGCAGGGTCGGAAAAACATTCAGTACTTC	CSAQGRKNIQYF
TRBV4-1	TRBJ2-1	.	.	TGCGCCAGCAGCCAGTATGGGCCGGGACAAATGAACAATGAGCAGTTCTTC	CASSQYGPGQMNNEQFF
TRBV12-3/TRBV12-4	TRBJ2-1	.	TRBD2	TGTGCCAGCACACTAGCGGGAGAGGACAATGAGCAGCTCTTC	CASTLAGEDNEQLF
TRBV7-3	TRBJ2-5	many	.	TGTGCCAGCAGCTTAACGTCAGGGTCCCAAGAGACCCAGTACTTC	CASSLTSGSQETQYF
TRBV5-1	TRBJ1-2	.	.	TGCGCCAGCAGCCTAGACATAGCTAACTATGGCTACACCTTC	CASSLDIANYGYTF
TRBV24-1	TRBJ1-5	many	.	TGTGCCACCAACCCAGGGAATCAGCCCCAGCATTTT	CATNPGNQPQHF
TRBV20-1	TRBJ2-1	.	.	TGCAGGGGTTACGGCGATGACAATGAGCAGTTCTTC	CRGYGDDNEQFF
TRBV6-1	TRBJ2-1	.	TRBD2	TGTGCCAGCAGTGCGCCCCCGGCGGGAGGGGTTGAGCAGTTCTTC	CASSAPPAGGVEQFF
TRBV19	TRBJ2-7	.	TRBD2	TGTGCCAGTAGCGGGAGGGCCCCCTACGAGCAGTACTTC	CASSGRAPYEQYF
TRBV20-1	TRBJ2-7	.	.	TGCAGTGCTAGCAGCCATGGGGTCGAGCAGTACTTC	CSASSHGVEQYF
TRBV7-9	TRBJ2-3	few	.	TGTGCCAGCAGCTTAGTCCTTTCTGGCACAGATACGCAGTATTTT	CASSLVLSGTDTQYF
TRBV3-1	TRBJ1-1	few	.	TGTGCCAGCAGCCAAGGCCCCGTAGGACGAGACACTGAAGCTTTCTTT	CASSQGPVGRDTEAFF
TRBV20-1	TRBJ2-5	few	.	TGCAGTGCTAGAGATAGAGGGAGGAGTGAAGAGACCCAGTACTTC	CSARDRGRSEETQYF
TRBV20-1	TRBJ2-7	few	TRBD2	TGCAGTGCTAGCCTAGCGGGAGTCGGATACGAGCAGTACTTC	CSASLAGVGYEQYF
TRBV7-3	TRBJ2-1	many	TRBD2	TGTGCCAGCAGCTTAGGGACTAGCTACAATGAGCAGTTCTTC	CASSLGTSYNEQFF
TRBV7-6	TRBJ2-1	few	.	TGTGCCAGCAGCTTCGACATTCGGGAGCAGTTCTTC	CASSFDIREQFF
TRBV20-1	TRBJ1-2	few	.	TGCAGCACACACTATGGCTACACCTTC	CSTHYGYTF
TRBV6-1	TRBJ2-7	.	TRBD2	TGTGCCAGCAGGGGGGGGGTCTACGAGCAGTACTTC	CASRGGVYEQYF
TRBV6-2/TRBV6-3	TRBJ2-2	.	TRBD1	TGTGCCCTCAGTGTAATTAAGGGGGCGAACACCGGGGAGCCGTTTTTT	CALSVIKGANTGEPFF
TRBV6-5	TRBJ2-7	.	.	TGTGCCAGCAGTTACTCGTCGGGAATACCTTTCCTCTACGAGCAGTACTTC	CASSYSSGIPFLYEQYF
TRBV18	TRBJ2-5	few	TRBD2	TGTGCCAGCTCACCCAGCGGGACGGGAGAGACCCAGTACTTC	CASSPSGTGETQYF
TRBV30	TRBJ1-2	few	.	TGTGCCTGGAGTCAAACAGGGAACTATGGCTACACCTTC	CAWSQTGNYGYTF
TRBV19	TRBJ1-5	.	.	TGTGCCGGACACATGGAAAATAGCAATCAGCCCCAGCATTTT	CAGHMENSNQPQHF
TRBV5-1	TRBJ2-5	.	.	TGCGCCAGCAGCCGAGACGGGACCCAGTACTTC	CASSRDGTQYF
TRBV2	TRBJ2-7	many	.	TGTGCCAGCAGCCGACCTGGTGACTACGAGCAGTACTTC	CASSRPGDYEQYF
TRBV20-1	TRBJ1-5	.	.	TGCAGTGCTAGAGAAAGGGGGAATAGCAATCAGCCCCAGCATTTT	CSARERGNSNQPQHF
TRBV25-1	TRBJ2-6	few	.	TGTGCCAGCAGTGAGGACCGCTTCTCTGGGGCCAACGTCCTGACTTTC	CASSEDRFSGANVLTF
TRBV28	TRBJ1-2	few	.	TGTGCCAGCAGTTTCTTCCGGGGCAGGGTGAATGGCTACACCTTC	CASSFFRGRVNGYTF
TRBV28	TRBJ2-3	few	.	TGTGCCAGCAGTCGGCCTCGGGCCACAGATACGCAGTATTTT	CASSRPRATDTQYF
TRBV7-3	TRBJ1-1	many	.	TGTGCCAGCAGCTTACGGCTTAGGGGAGTGAACACTGAAGCTTTCTTT	CASSLRLRGVNTEAFF
TRBV3-1	TRBJ2-5	few	.	TGTGCCAGCAGCCATAGAGCGGTACTCCAAGAGACCCAGTACTTC	CASSHRAVLQETQYF
TRBV20-1	TRBJ2-3	.	TRBD1	TGCAGTGCTGCAACCTCCGGGACAGGGCGCACAGATACGCAGTATTTT	CSAATSGTGRTDTQYF
TRBV5-4	TRBJ2-7	.	TRBD2	TGTGCCAGCAGCTTGGAGACTAGCCCTAGTTACGAGCAGTACTTC	CASSLETSPSYEQYF
TRBV7-2	TRBJ1-1	.	TRBD1	TGTGCCAGCAGCCCCCGCAGGGGGCGAACTGAAGCTTTCTTT	CASSPRRGRTEAFF
TRBV3-1	TRBJ1-6	.	.	TGTGCCAGCAGCCAAAGGGCGAGTAATTCACCCCTCCACTTT	CASSQRASNSPLHF
TRBV6-2/TRBV6-3	TRBJ2-3	few	.	TGTGCCAGCGGGAGTATAGCGGCAGGGCCCCGAAGCACAGATACGCAGTATTTT	CASGSIAAGPRSTDTQYF
TRBV30	TRBJ2-3	many	TRBD2	TGTGCCTGGAGTGTATCACTAGCGGCGCGCACAGATACGCAGTATTTT	CAWSVSLAARTDTQYF
TRBV13	TRBJ2-7	many	.	TGTGCCAGCAGTTCGACAGGGAGGTCCTACGAGCAGTACTTC	CASSSTGRSYEQYF